This T cell receptor beta chain was recovered during a study of T cell repertoires in cytomegalovirus infection. About the research overall: Public TCR beta signatures provided an indication of both CMV infection and a matching HLA type.

The J segment lost 2 bases and the V segment lost 4 bases, leaving 10 bases of the junction unmatched. Germline V CDR1 and CDR2: SGHTA, FQGNSA. The CDR3 has 16 amino acids. This clonotype was observed a handful of times. Antigen: not known. TCRdb re-called the reads with MiXCR, one entry per CDR3 protein. The data hold a few hundred thousand distinct CDR3 sequences, with 40% observed a single time. Findings of the study overall: CMV-specific HLA-C-restricted TCR beta clonotypes dominated the ex vivo response.

This chain links TRBV7-2 with TRBJ2-7; 8 bases agree with TRBD2. The sequences come from cultured PBMCs, collected from culture after CMV antigen stimulation. This sequence originates from a human donor in good health (CMV status not recorded). Some clones in this sample may be carry-over from other donors' samples. The CDR3 DNA sequence: TGTGCCAGCAGCTCTCGGGGGAGCGGGGGACCCTACGAGCAGTACTTC. It translates to CASSSRGSGGPYEQYF. The entire variable domain, with the rest obtained from reference TRBV7-2 and TRBJ2-7, is as follows: GAGVSQSPSNKVTEKGKDVELRCDPISGHTALYWYRQSLGQGLEFLIYFQGNSAPDKSGLPSDRFSAERTGGSVSTLTIQRTQQEDSAVYLCASSSRGSGGPYEQYFGPGTRLTVT.